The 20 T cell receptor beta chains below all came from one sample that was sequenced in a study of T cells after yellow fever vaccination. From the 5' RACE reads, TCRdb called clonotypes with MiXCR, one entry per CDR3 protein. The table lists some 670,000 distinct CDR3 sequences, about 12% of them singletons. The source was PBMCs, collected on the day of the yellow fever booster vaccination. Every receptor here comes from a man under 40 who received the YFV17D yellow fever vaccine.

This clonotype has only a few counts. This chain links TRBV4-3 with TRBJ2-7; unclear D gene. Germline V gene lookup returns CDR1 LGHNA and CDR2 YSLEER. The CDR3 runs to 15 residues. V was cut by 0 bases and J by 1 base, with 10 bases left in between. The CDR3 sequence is CASSQDVTTSYEQYF. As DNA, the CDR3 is TGCGCCAGCAGCCAAGATGTAACCACATCCTACGAGCAGTACTTC.

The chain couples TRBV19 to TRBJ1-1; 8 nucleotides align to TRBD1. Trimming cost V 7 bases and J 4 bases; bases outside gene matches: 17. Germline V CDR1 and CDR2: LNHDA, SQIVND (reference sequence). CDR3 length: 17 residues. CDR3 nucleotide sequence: TGTGCCAGTACCGATGGCTGGGACAGGCCGCTCGGCACTGAAGCTTTCTTT. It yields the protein CASTDGWDRPLGTEAFF. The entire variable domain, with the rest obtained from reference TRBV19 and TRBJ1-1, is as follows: DGGITQSPKYLFRKEGQNVTLSCEQNLNHDAMYWYRQDPGQGLRLIYYSQIVNDFQKGDIAEGYSVSREKKESFPLTVTSAQKNPTAFYLCASTDGWDRPLGTEAFFGQGTRLTVV.

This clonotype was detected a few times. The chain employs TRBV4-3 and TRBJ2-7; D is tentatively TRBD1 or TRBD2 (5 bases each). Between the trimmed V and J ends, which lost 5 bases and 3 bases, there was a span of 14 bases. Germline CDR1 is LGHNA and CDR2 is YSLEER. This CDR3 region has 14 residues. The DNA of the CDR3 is TGCGCCAGCAGCGCCGTGAGGGGCAGCTACGAGCAGTACTTC. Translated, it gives CASSAVRGSYEQYF.

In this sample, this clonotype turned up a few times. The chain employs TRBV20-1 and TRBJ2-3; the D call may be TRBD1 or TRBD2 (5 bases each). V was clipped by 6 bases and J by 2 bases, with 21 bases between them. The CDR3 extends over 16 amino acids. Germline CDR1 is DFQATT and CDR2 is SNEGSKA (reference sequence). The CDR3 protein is CSARDASARLTDTQYF. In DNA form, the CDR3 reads TGCAGTGCCAGGGACGCAAGTGCACGCCTCACAGATACGCAGTATTTT.

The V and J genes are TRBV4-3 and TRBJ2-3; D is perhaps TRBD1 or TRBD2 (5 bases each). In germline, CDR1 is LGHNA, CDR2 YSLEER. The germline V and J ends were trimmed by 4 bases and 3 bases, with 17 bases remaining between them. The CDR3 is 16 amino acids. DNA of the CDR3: TGCGCCAGCAGCCCCCTCTCGGGAAGGGGTACAGATACGCAGTATTTT. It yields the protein CASSPLSGRGTDTQYF.

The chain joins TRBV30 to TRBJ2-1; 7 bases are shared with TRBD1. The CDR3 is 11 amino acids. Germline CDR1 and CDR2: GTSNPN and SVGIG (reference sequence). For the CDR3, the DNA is TGTGCGGCTACAGGGGCTAATGAGCAGTTCTTC. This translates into CAATGANEQFF. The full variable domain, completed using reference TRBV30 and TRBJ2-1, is SQTIHQWPATLVQPVGSPLSLECTVEGTSNPNLYWYRQAAGRGLQLLFYSVGIGQISSEVPQNLSASRPQDRQFILSSKKLLLSDSGFYLCAATGANEQFFGPGTRLTVL.

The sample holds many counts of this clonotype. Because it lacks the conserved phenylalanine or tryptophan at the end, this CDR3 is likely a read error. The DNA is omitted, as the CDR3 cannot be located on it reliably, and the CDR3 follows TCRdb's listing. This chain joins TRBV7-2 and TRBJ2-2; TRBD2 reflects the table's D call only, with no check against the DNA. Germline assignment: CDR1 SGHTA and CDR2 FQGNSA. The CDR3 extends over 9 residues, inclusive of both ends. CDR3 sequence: CASSSEGTI.

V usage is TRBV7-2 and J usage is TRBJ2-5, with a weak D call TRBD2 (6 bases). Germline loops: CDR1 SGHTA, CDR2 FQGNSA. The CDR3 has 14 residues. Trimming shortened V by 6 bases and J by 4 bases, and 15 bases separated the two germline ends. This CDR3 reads CASSPSREPETQYF. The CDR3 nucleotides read TGTGCCAGCAGTCCCTCCCGGGAGCCAGAGACCCAGTACTTC.

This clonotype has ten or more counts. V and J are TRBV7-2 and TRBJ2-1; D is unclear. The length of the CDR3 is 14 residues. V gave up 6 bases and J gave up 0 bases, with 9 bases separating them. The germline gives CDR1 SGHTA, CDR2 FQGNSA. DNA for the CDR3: TGTGCCAGCAGTCCGCCTGGCTCCTACAATGAGCAGTTCTTC. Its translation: CASSPPGSYNEQFF. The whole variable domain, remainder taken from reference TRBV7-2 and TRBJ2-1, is GAGVSQSPSNKVTEKGKDVELRCDPISGHTALYWYRQSLGQGLEFLIYFQGNSAPDKSGLPSDRFSAERTGGSVSTLTIQRTQQEDSAVYLCASSPPGSYNEQFFGPGTRLTVL.

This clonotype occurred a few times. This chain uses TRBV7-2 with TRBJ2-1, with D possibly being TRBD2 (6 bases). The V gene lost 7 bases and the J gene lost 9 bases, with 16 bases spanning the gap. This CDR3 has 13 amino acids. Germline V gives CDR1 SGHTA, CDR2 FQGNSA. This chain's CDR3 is CASTAYGSSEQFF. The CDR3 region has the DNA TGTGCCAGCACCGCTTACGGGAGTTCTGAGCAGTTCTTC.

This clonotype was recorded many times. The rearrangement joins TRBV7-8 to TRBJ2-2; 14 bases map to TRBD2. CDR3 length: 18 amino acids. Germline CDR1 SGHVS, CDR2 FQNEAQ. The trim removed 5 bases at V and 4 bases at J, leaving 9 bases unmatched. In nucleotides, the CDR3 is TGTGCCAGCAGCCCAGCTGGGGGACTAGCGGGAGCCACCGGGGAGCTGTTTTTT. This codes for CASSPAGGLAGATGELFF.

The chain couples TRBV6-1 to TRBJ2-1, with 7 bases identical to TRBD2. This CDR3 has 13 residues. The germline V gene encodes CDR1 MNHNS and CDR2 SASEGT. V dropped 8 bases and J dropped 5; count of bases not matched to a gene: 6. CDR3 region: CASRRDYNNEQFF. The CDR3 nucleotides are TGTGCCAGCCGCCGGGACTACAACAATGAGCAGTTCTTC.

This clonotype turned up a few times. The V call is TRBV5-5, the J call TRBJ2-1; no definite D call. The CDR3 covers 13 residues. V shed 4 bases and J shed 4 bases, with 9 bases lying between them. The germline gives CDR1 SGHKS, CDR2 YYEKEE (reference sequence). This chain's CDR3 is CASSEAEYNEQFF. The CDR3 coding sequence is TGTGCCAGCAGCGAGGCGGAGTACAATGAGCAGTTCTTC. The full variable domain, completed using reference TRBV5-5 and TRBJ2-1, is DAGVTQSPTHLIKTRGQQVTLRCSPISGHKSVSWYQQVLGQGPQFIFQYYEKEERGRGNFPDRFSARQFPNYSSELNVNALLLGDSALYLCASSEAEYNEQFFGPGTRLTVL.

The CDR3 sequence: CAISAGGTYEQYF. In DNA, the CDR3 is TGTGCCATCAGTGCGGGCGGTACCTACGAGCAGTACTTC. The chain couples TRBV10-3 to TRBJ2-7, with D unresolved. Germline loops: CDR1 ENHRY, CDR2 SYGVKD. V lost 4 bases to trimming and J lost 2 bases, with 9 bases between them. The CDR3 runs 13 residues.

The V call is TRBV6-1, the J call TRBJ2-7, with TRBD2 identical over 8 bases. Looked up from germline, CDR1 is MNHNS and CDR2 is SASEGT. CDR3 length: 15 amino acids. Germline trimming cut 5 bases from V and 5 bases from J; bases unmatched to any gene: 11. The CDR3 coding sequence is TGTGCCAGCAGTCCTGGGGACGGACTAGCTAACGAGCAGTACTTC. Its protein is CASSPGDGLANEQYF.

The CDR3 here is CASNPGSNYLNYGYTF. The CDR3 DNA reads as TGTGCCAGCAACCCCGGGAGCAACTACCTTAACTATGGCTACACCTTC. The chain uses TRBV5-8 and TRBJ1-2; D is ambiguous. This CDR3 region has 16 residues. Germline CDR1 and CDR2: SGHTS and YDEGEE. The V end lost 6 bases, the J end lost 1 base, and 19 bases lay between the germline ends.

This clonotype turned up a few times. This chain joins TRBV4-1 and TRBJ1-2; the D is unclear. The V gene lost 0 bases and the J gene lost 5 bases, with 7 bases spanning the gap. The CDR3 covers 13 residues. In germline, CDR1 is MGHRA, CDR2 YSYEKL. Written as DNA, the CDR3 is TGCGCCAGCAGCCAAGATGGGTATTATGGCTACACCTTC. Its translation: CASSQDGYYGYTF.

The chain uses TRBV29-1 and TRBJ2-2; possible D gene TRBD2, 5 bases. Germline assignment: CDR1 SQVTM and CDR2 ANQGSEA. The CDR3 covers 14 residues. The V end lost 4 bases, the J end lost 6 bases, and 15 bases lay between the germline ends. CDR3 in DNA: TGCAGCGTTGCACCCGCGGGTAACGCCGGGGAGCTGTTTTTT. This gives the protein CSVAPAGNAGELFF.

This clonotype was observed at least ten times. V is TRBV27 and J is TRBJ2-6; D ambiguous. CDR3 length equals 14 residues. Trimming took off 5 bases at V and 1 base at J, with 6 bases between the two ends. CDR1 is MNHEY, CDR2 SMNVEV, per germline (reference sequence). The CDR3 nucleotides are TGTGCCAGCAGTCCCGATTCTGGGGCCAACGTCCTGACTTTC. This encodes CASSPDSGANVLTF.

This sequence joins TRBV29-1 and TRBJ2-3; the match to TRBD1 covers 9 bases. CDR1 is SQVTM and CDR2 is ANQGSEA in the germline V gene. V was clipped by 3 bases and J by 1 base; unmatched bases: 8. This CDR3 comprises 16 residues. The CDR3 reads CSVERDRAIGTDTQYF. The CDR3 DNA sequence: TGCAGCGTTGAGCGGGACAGGGCGATTGGCACAGATACGCAGTATTTT.